These 17 T cell receptor beta chains originate from one sample sequenced in a study of identifying expanded T cells in peripheral blood. Here immunoSEQ multiplex PCR was the method, and the copy in TCRdb shows in-frame clones only, minus some. There are about 100,000 clones in the sample; roughly 88% occur only once, and about 5.5% lies in the top ten. Sequenced: blood. The origin of the receptors is a person aged 18 to 69 in good health.

This clone occurred a few times. The gene calls are TRBV2 and TRBJ1-1, with TRBD1 matching over 8 bases. Germline-derived CDR1 and CDR2 are SNHLY and FYNNEI. The CDR3 loop spans 14 amino acids. V shed 10 bases, J shed 3 bases, and the junction held 10 bases outside the gene matches. DNA of the CDR3: TGTGCCAACTCCCCAGGGGGCGAGGACACTGAAGCTTTCTTT. Protein: CANSPGGEDTEAFF.

The J gene is TRBJ2-7, the V gene TRBV19; D possibly uses TRBD1 or TRBD2 (5 bases each). The CDR3 spans 14 residues. Germline V gives CDR1 LNHDA, CDR2 SQIVND (reference sequence). V was shortened by 3 bases and J by 3 bases, with 12 bases between the two germline ends. CDR3 sequence reads: CASSINRGGYEQYF. For the CDR3, the DNA is TGTGCCAGTAGTATTAACCGGGGCGGCTACGAGCAGTACTTC.

The rearrangement joins TRBV5-1 to TRBJ1-2; D unresolved. Germline values: CDR1 SGHRS, CDR2 YFSETQ. The CDR3 extends over 16 amino acids. Between the trimmed V and J ends, which lost 5 bases and 0 bases, there was a span of 17 bases. The CDR3 DNA sequence: TGCGCCAGCAGGCTTACGAGTACAGCAACTAACTATGGCTACACCTTC. It encodes CASRLTSTATNYGYTF.

The chain is built from TRBV10-1 and TRBJ2-7; 10 bases fit TRBD2. This CDR3 has 13 residues. The germline V gene has CDR1 WNHNN and CDR2 SYGVQD (reference sequence). With 4 bases clipped from V and 5 bases from J, the junction kept 2 bases outside the gene matches. The chain's CDR3 is CASSVGLANEQYF. The CDR3 DNA reads TGCGCCAGCAGTGTGGGACTAGCGAACGAGCAGTACTTC.

V is TRBV30 and J is TRBJ1-3; 7 bases match TRBD1. Losses at the gene ends were 3 bases for V and 2 bases for J; bases not matched to a gene: 7. The CDR3 is made up of 15 amino acids. Germline CDR1 and CDR2: GTSNPN and SVGIG (reference sequence). The CDR3 DNA is TGTGCCTGGAGGGCCGGAACAGGGGCTGGAAACACCATATATTTT. The encoded protein is CAWRAGTGAGNTIYF. The full variable domain, its missing parts supplied by reference TRBV30 and TRBJ1-3, is SQTIHQWPATLVQPVGSPLSLECTVEGTSNPNLYWYRQAAGRGLQLLFYSVGIGQISSEVPQNLSASRPQDRQFILSSKKLLLSDSGFYLCAWRAGTGAGNTIYFGEGSWLTVV.

The rearrangement uses TRBV6-5 and TRBJ2-7; D might be TRBD1 (7 bases). Per germline, CDR1 MNHEY and CDR2 SVGAGI. This CDR3 has 15 residues. With 3 bases removed from V and 1 base from J, the gap between germline ends came to 13 bases. CDR3 in DNA: TGTGCCAGCAGTTATGACAGGGAGGCTTCCTACGAGCAGTACTTC. Amino acids: CASSYDREASYEQYF.

This clone was found once. J is TRBJ1-1 and V is TRBV6-6; D remains ambiguous. V was clipped by 0 bases and J by 0 bases, with 5 bases between them. CDR1 is MNHNY, CDR2 SVGAGI, per germline (reference sequence). The CDR3 covers 14 residues. As DNA, the CDR3 is TGTGCCAGCAGTTACTCGATTCTGAACACTGAAGCTTTCTTT. Amino acids: CASSYSILNTEAFF.

The V gene is TRBV6-6, the J gene TRBJ1-2; 7 bases line up with TRBD1. The ends lost 4 bases at V and 5 bases at J; junction bases unmatched: 4. The CDR3 extends over 13 amino acids. Germline lookup yields CDR1 MNHNY and CDR2 SVGAGI (reference sequence). DNA for the CDR3: TGTGCCAGCAGTTTGGAACAGGGGTATGGCTACACCTTC. It specifies CASSLEQGYGYTF.

This rearrangement joins TRBV29-1 to TRBJ2-1; no clear D gene. Between the trimmed V and J ends, which lost 2 bases and 5 bases, there was a span of 13 bases. Germline CDR1 SQVTM, CDR2 ANQGSEA. The CDR3 covers 14 residues. The CDR3 bases are TGCAGCGTTGAAAGGCCCCCAAGGCACAATGAGCAGTTCTTC. Translation: CSVERPPRHNEQFF.

This sequence joins TRBV19 and TRBJ1-3; D may be TRBD1 (5 bases). CDR1 LNHDA and CDR2 SQIVND come from the germline V gene (reference sequence). CDR3 length equals 14 residues. V shed 5 bases and J shed 4 bases, with 12 bases lying between them. The CDR3 DNA follows: TGTGCCAGTAGTGGGGGGAGTGCGGGAAACACCATATATTTT. It yields the protein CASSGGSAGNTIYF.

This clone was detected a few times. In DNA, the CDR3 is TGTGCCAGCAGCCAAGATTGGTCTGGGAGCAACATTCAGTACTTC. Protein sequence: CASSQDWSGSNIQYF. This rearrangement joins TRBV4-2 to TRBJ2-4; possible D gene TRBD2, 5 bases. Trimming removed 0 bases from V and 7 bases from J, with 13 bases in between. Germline CDR1 reads LGHNA; CDR2 reads YNFKEQ. This CDR3 is built from 15 residues.

The CDR3 loop reads CSVEDIRGRHTEAFF. The CDR3 DNA follows: TGCAGCGTTGAAGATATTCGGGGGAGACACACTGAAGCTTTCTTT. V is TRBV29-1 and J is TRBJ1-1; possibly TRBD1 for D (5 bases). The CDR3 consists of 15 residues. V lost 0 bases and J 3 bases, leaving 14 bases between the germline ends. Germline loops: CDR1 SQVTM, CDR2 ANQGSEA.

This chain connects TRBV4-2 to TRBJ2-5; D gene uncertain. CDR1 and CDR2 (germline): LGHNA, YNFKEQ. The length of the CDR3 is 16 residues. The V end was cut by 1 base, the J end by 0 bases, with 12 bases between. Written as DNA, the CDR3 is TGTGCCAGCAGCCAAGTAGGAGTTGGGTACCAAGAGACCCAGTACTTC. Its translation is CASSQVGVGYQETQYF.

The chain uses TRBV10-3 and TRBJ2-1; 8 bases match TRBD1. Germline V lookup: CDR1 ENHRY, CDR2 SYGVKD. Losses at the gene ends were 4 bases for V and 9 bases for J; bases not matched to a gene: 8. The CDR3 length is 14 residues. The CDR3 here is CAISVSQGDGEQFF. CDR3 DNA: TGTGCCATCAGTGTGTCACAGGGGGACGGTGAGCAGTTCTTC.

This rearrangement joins TRBV19 to TRBJ1-2; the D gene is possibly TRBD1 (6 bases). The V end lost 5 bases, the J end lost 0 bases, and 16 bases lay between the germline ends. Germline assignment: CDR1 LNHDA and CDR2 SQIVND (reference sequence). The CDR3 totals 16 residues. CDR3 coding DNA: TGTGCCAGTAGTCACAGGGACAAGATTGCTAACTATGGCTACACCTTC. Encoded protein: CASSHRDKIANYGYTF.

The CDR3 loop is CASPRDSGYTEAFF. CDR3 DNA sequence: TGTGCCAGTCCGCGGGACAGCGGGTACACTGAAGCTTTCTTT. This sequence joins TRBV2 and TRBJ1-1, with 7 bases that match TRBD1. V shed 9 bases and J 3 bases; nucleotides not matched to a gene: 10. The V gene's germline CDR1 is SNHLY and CDR2 FYNNEI. CDR3 length: 14 residues.

This clone was detected once. This chain joins TRBV6-5 and TRBJ1-1; the D is unclear. CDR1 is MNHEY, CDR2 SVGAGI, per germline. Trimming left V 2 bases short and J 3 bases short, with 13 bases between. This CDR3 is 15 amino acids long. The CDR3 region has the DNA TGTGCCAGCAGTTACGGAGGCATTAAGGACACTGAAGCTTTCTTT. Translating gives CASSYGGIKDTEAFF.